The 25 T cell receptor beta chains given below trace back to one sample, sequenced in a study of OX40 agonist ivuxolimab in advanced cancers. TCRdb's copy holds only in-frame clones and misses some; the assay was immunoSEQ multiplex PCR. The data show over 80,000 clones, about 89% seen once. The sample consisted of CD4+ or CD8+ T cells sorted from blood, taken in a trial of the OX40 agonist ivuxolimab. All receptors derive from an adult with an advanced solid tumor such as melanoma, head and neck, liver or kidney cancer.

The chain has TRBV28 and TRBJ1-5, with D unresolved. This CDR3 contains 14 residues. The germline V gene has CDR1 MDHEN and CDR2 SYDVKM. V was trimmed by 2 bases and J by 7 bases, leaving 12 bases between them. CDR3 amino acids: CASSLGRLEQPQHF. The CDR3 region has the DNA TGTGCCAGCAGTTTAGGCAGGCTCGAACAGCCCCAGCATTTT. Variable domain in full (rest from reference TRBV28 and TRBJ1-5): DVKVTQSSRYLVKRTGEKVFLECVQDMDHENMFWYRQDPGLGLRLIYFSYDVKMKEKGDIPEGYSVSREKKERFSLILESASTNQTSMYLCASSLGRLEQPQHFGDGTRLSIL.

The CDR3 region is CASNEHEAFF. As DNA, the CDR3 is TGTGCCAGCAACGAGCATGAAGCTTTCTTT. J is TRBJ1-1 and V is TRBV2; no definite D call. The length of the CDR3 is 10 residues. The V gene lost 7 bases and the J gene lost 7 bases, with 7 bases spanning the gap. Germline CDR1 and CDR2: SNHLY and FYNNEI.

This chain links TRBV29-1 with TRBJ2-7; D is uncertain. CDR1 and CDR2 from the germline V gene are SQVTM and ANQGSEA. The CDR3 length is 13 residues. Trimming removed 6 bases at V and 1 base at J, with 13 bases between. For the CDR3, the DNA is TGCAGCGTCCTGCCGGCGAGTTCCTACGAGCAGTACTTC. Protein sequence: CSVLPASSYEQYF.

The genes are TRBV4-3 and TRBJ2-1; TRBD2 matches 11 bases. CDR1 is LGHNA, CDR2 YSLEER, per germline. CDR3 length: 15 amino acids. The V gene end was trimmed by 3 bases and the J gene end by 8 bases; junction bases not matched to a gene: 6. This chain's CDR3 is CASSQVSGGAYEQFF. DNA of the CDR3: TGCGCCAGCAGCCAGGTTAGCGGGGGGGCATATGAGCAGTTCTTC.

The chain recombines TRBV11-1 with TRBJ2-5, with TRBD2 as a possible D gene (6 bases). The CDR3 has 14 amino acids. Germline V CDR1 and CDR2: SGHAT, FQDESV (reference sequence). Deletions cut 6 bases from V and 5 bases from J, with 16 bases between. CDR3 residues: CASRLGRAGETQYF. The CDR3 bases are TGTGCCAGCAGGCTCGGAAGGGCGGGGGAGACCCAGTACTTC.

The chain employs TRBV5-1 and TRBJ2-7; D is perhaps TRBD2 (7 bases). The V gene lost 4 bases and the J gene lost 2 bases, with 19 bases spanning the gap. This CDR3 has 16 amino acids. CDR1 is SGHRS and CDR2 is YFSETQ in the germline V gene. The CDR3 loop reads CASSPATGGGTYEQYF. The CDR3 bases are TGCGCCAGCAGCCCCGCAACTGGCGGGGGCACCTACGAGCAGTACTTC. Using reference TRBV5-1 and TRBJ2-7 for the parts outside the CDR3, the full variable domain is KAGVTQTPRYLIKTRGQQVTLSCSPISGHRSVSWYQQTPGQGLQFLFEYFSETQRNKGNFPGRFSGRQFSNSRSEMNVSTLELGDSALYLCASSPATGGGTYEQYFGPGTRLTVT.

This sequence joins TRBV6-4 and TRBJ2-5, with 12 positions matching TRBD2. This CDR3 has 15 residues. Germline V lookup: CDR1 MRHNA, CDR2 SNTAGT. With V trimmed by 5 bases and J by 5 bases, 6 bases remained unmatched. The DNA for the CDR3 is TGTGCCAGCAGTCCAGGACTAGCGGGGAGGGAGACCCAGTACTTC. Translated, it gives CASSPGLAGRETQYF.

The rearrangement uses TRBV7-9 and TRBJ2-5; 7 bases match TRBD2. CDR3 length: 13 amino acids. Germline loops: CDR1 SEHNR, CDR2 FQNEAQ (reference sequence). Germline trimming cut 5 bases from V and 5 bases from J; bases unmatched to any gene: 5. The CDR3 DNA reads TGTGCCAGCAGCATACTAGCGCCTGAGACCCAGTACTTC. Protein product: CASSILAPETQYF.

In nucleotides, the CDR3 is TGTGCCAGTAGTATTGGAGGGAACACCGGGGAGCTGTTTTTT. Its protein is CASSIGGNTGELFF. The V call is TRBV19, the J call TRBJ2-2; tentative D call: TRBD2 (5 bases). Germline CDR1 and CDR2: LNHDA and SQIVND (reference sequence). The CDR3 is 14 residues long. The V end was cut by 3 bases, the J end by 1 base, with 6 bases between. The whole variable domain, filled in from reference TRBV19 and TRBJ2-2, reads DGGITQSPKYLFRKEGQNVTLSCEQNLNHDAMYWYRQDPGQGLRLIYYSQIVNDFQKGDIAEGYSVSREKKESFPLTVTSAQKNPTAFYLCASSIGGNTGELFFGEGSRLTVL.

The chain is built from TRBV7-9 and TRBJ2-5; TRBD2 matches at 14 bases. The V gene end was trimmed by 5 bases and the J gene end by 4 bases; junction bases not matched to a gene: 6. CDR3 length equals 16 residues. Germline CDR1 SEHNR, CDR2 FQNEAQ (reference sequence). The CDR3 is CASSEGTSGSRETQYF. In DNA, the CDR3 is TGTGCCAGCAGCGAGGGGACTAGCGGGAGTCGAGAGACCCAGTACTTC.

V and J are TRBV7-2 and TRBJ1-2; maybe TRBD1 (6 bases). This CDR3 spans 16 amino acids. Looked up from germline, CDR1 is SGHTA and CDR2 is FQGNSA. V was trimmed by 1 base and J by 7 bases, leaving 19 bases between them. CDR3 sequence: CASSLGGHTGSGGYTF. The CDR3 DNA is TGTGCCAGCAGCTTAGGGGGCCATACAGGGAGCGGTGGCTACACCTTC. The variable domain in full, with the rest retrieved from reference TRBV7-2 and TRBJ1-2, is GAGVSQSPSNKVTEKGKDVELRCDPISGHTALYWYRQSLGQGLEFLIYFQGNSAPDKSGLPSDRFSAERTGGSVSTLTIQRTQQEDSAVYLCASSLGGHTGSGGYTFGSGTRLTVV.

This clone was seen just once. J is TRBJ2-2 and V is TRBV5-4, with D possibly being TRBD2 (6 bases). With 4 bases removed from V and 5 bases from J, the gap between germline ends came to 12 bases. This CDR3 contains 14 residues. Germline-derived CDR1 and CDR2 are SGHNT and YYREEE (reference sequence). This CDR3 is CASSPPGGTGELFF. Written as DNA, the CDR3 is TGTGCCAGCAGCCCTCCCGGGGGAACCGGGGAGCTGTTTTTT. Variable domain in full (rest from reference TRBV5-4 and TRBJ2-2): ETGVTQSPTHLIKTRGQQVTLRCSSQSGHNTVSWYQQALGQGPQFIFQYYREEENGRGNFPPRFSGLQFPNYSSELNVNALELDDSALYLCASSPPGGTGELFFGEGSRLTVL.

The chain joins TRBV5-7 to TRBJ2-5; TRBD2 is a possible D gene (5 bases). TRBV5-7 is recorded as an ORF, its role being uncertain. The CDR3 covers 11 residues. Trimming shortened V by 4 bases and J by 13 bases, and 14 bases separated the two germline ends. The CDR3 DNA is TGTGCCAGCAGCGAGATAGCCCGGGGGTACTTC. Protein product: CASSEIARGYF.

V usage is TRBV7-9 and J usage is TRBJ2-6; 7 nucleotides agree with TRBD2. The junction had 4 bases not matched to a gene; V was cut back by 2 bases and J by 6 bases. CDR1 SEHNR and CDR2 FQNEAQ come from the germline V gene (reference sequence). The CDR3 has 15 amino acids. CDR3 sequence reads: CASSLSGDVANVLTF. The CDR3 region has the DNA TGTGCCAGCAGCTTAAGCGGGGATGTGGCCAACGTCCTGACTTTC.

This CDR3 is CASSVPRFYEQYF. CDR3 sequence (DNA): TGTGCCAGCAGTGTTCCCAGGTTCTACGAGCAGTACTTC. The rearrangement uses TRBV2 and TRBJ2-7; no clear D. From germline, CDR1 is SNHLY and CDR2 FYNNEI. Trimming pared 4 bases from V and 3 bases from J, leaving 10 bases between. The CDR3 totals 13 residues.

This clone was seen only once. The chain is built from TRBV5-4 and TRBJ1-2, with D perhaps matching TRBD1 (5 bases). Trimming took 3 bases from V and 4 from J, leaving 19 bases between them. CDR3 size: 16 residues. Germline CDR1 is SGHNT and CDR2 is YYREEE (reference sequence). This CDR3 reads CASSWGSGGVGYGYTF. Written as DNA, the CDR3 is TGTGCCAGCAGCTGGGGGTCGGGAGGGGTAGGCTATGGCTACACCTTC.

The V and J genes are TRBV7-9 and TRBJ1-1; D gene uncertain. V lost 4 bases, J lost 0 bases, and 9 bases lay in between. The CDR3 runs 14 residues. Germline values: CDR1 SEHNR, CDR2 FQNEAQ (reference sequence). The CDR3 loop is CASSSRVVNTEAFF. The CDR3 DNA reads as TGTGCCAGCAGCTCACGGGTGGTGAACACTGAAGCTTTCTTT.

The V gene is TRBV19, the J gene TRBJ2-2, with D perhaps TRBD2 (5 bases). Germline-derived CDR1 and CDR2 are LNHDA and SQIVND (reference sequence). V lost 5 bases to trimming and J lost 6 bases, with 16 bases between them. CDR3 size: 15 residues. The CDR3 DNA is TGTGCCAGTAGTCCCGACCGGGGAATAGCCGGGGAGCTGTTTTTT. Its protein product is CASSPDRGIAGELFF.

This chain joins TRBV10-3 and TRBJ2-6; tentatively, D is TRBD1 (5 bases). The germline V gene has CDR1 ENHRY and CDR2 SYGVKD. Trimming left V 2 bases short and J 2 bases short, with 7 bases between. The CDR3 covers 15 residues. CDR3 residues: CAISEGHPGANVLTF. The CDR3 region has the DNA TGTGCCATCAGTGAGGGACATCCTGGGGCCAACGTCCTGACTTTC.

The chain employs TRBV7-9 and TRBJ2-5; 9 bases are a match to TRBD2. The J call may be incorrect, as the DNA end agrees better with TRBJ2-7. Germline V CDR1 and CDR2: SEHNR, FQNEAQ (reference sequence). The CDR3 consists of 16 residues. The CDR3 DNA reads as TGTGCCAGCAGCCCTCAGACTAGCGGACTCTCCTACGAGCAGTACTTC. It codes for CASSPQTSGLSYEQYF.

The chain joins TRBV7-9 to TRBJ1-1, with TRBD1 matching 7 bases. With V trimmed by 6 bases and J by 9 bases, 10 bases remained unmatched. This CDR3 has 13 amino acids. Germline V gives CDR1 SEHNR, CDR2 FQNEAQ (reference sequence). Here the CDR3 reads CASSFSGTEKAFF. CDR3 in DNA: TGTGCCAGCAGTTTCAGTGGGACAGAGAAAGCTTTCTTT.

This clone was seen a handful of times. CDR3 sequence reads: CAWRHVAGANVLTF. The DNA for the CDR3 is TGTGCCTGGCGACATGTGGCTGGGGCCAACGTCCTGACTTTC. This rearrangement joins TRBV30 to TRBJ2-6; D remains unclear. V lost 5 bases, J lost 2 bases, and 10 bases lay in between. Germline V gives CDR1 GTSNPN, CDR2 SVGIG (reference sequence). CDR3 length equals 14 residues.

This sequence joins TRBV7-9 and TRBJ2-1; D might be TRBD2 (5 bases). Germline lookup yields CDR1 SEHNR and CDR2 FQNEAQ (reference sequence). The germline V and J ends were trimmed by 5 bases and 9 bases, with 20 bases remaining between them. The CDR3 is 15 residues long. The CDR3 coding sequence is TGTGCCAGCAGCCTCCGTCGCGGGTTAGTGGGTGAGCAGTTCTTC. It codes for CASSLRRGLVGEQFF.

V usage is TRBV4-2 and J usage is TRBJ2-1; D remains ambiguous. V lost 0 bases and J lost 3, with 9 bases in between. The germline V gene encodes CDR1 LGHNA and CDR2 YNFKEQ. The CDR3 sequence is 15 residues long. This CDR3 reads CASSQDLNGYNEQFF. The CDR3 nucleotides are TGTGCCAGCAGCCAAGATCTGAACGGCTACAATGAGCAGTTCTTC.

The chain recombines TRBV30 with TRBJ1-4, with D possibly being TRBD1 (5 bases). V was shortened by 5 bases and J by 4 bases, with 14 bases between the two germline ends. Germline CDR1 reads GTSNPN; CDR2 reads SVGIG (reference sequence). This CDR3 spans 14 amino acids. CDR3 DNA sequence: TGTGCCTGGTCTGGTGGGGACGGTAATGAAAAACTGTTTTTT. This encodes CAWSGGDGNEKLFF.